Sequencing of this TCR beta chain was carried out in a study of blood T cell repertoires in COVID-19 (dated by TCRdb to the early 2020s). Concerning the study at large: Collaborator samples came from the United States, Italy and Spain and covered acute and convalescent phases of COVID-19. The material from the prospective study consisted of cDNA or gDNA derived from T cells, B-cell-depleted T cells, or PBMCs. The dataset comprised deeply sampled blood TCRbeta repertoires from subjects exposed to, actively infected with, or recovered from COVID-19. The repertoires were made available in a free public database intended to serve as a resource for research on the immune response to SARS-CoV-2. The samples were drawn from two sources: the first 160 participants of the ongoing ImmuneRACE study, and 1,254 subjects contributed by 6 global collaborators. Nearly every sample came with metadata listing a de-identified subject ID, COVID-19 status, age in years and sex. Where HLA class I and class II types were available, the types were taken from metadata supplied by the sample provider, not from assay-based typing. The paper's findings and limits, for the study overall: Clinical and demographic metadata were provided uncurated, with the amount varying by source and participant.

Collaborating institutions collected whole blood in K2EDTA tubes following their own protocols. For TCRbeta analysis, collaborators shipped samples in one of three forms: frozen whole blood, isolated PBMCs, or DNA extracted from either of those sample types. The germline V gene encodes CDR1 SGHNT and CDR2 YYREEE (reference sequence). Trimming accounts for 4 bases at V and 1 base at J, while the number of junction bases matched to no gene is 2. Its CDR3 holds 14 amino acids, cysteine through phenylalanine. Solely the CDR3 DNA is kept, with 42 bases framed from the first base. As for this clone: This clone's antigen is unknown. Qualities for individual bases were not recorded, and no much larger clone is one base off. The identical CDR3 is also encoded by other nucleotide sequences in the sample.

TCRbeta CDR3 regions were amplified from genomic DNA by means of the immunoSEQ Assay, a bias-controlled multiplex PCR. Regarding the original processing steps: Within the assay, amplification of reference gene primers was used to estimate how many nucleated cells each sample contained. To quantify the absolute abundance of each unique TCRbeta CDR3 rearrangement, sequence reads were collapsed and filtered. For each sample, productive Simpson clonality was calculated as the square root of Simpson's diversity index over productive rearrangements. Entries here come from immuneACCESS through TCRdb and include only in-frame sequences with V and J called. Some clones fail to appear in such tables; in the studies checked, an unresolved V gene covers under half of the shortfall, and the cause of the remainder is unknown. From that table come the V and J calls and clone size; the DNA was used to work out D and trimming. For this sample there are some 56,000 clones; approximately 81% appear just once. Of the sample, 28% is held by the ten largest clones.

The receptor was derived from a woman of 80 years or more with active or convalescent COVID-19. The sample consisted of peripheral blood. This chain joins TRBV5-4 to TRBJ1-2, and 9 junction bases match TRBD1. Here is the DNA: TGTGCCAGCAGCCCGGGACAGGGTAACTATGGCTACACCTTC. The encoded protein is CASSPGQGNYGYTF.